This entry describes one TCR beta chain. This clone's antigen is unknown. Qualities for individual bases were not recorded, and no much larger clone is one base off. The data were obtained in a study of graft-versus-host responses after intestinal transplantation (dated by TCRdb to the early 2020s). About the study as a whole: Multivisceral, liver-intestinal, or isolated intestinal transplants were received by the recipients. Donor T cell macrochimerism was defined as a peak of at least 4% donor T cells among recipient peripheral blood mononuclear cells. After intestinal transplantation, graft-versus-host and host-versus-graft alloreactive T cell clones in the graft, circulation and bone marrow were tracked using bulk TCR-beta CDR3 sequencing. Alloreactive clones were identified by sequencing pre-transplant mixed lymphocyte reaction products and comparing these products with unstimulated pre-transplant donor and recipient T cells. The cohort enrolled about two dozen intestinal transplant recipients including one retransplant, and a few patients lacking pretransplant specimens were excluded. Anti-thymocyte globulin induction was given to all recipients, followed by maintenance tacrolimus and steroids for 2 to 4 years. Instead of going to the commercial service, samples from three later patients were sequenced in-house on an Illumina MiSeq and processed with MiXCR.

Between the V and J ends, shortened by 4 bases and 0 bases respectively, the junction contains 6 bases. Taken from the germline V gene, the CDR1 and CDR2 loops are LGHNA and YNFKEQ. Measured from the cysteine to the phenylalanine, the CDR3 is 14 residues long. CDR3 DNA only is kept here, 42 bases in frame from base 1. This sample's time point label indicates: cells obtained before transplantation from donor or recipient. CD3+CD4+ and CD3+CD8+ populations were FACS-sorted from unstimulated pre-transplant donor and recipient cells taken from spleen or lymph nodes. The library relied on the immunoSEQ multiplex PCR assay. In most patients, genomic DNA was isolated using the Qiagen DNeasy Blood and Tissue Kit and sent frozen to Adaptive Biotechnologies for TCR sequencing. Adaptive Biotechnologies carried out high-throughput TCR-beta CDR3 sequencing of genomic DNA for most patients. On the study's bioinformatics: Adaptive's ImmunoSEQ software was the source of the TCR sequencing data for 15 to 20 patients, while a few other patients were processed with MiXCR and VDJtools. CD4 versus CD8 sorting errors were corrected by removing sequences found in both subsets at a frequency ratio below 5:1. CDR3 nucleotide sequences shared by donor and recipient were removed because the origin of these sequences could not be assigned. At least 2-fold expansion over unstimulated cells and a minimum CFSE-low frequency of 0.002% (template counts) or 0.001% (read counts) were required for clones to be classified as alloreactive. Mappable clones were those detected in sequenced pre-transplant spleen, lymph node, or MLR CFSE-low populations of the donor or recipient. The cumulative frequency of alloreactive clones was calculated as a percentage of all sequences, weighted by copy number. TCRdb carries this immuneACCESS record with in-frame sequences only. Its versions omit some clonotypes, under half of them owing to an unresolved V gene in the studies checked, with the rest unexplained. The V and J calls and clone size come from that table; D and trimming were worked out from the DNA. This sample has some 110,000 clones in its table, and around nine tenths of those were observed once. About 0.25% of the sample is held by the ten biggest clonotypes.

What the research found in general, with its limitations: Conclusions were limited by the relatively low number and heterogeneity of intestinal transplant patients. Early after transplant, peak levels of circulating GvH clones were associated with declines in HvG clones. GvH clones were detected in recipient bone marrow, and some appeared earlier in ileal mucosa or blood, consistent with an intestinal mucosal origin. Patients with donor T cell macrochimerism had high GvH to HvG T cell clonal ratios in their allografts.

This chain is built from TRBV4-2 and TRBJ2-2, with TRBD1 as a weak D call on 6 bases. The receptor comes from a human donor who was the organ donor for an intestinal transplant. Source: unstimulated CD4+ T cells sorted from spleen or lymph node cells, taken before transplant. The nucleotides read TGTGCCAGCAGCCGGGACACGAACACCGGGGAGCTGTTTTTT. Its protein reads: CASSRDTNTGELFF.